The entry below gives a single TCR beta chain sequence along with its context. This entry is derived from a study of blood T cell repertoires in COVID-19. Produced via immunoSEQ multiplex PCR; TCRdb's table is partial and in-frame only. This table has over 90,000 clones, approximately 84% appearing once. The germline V gene has CDR1 KGHDR and CDR2 SFDVKD. V was cut by 7 bases and J by 2 bases, with 14 bases left in between. This CDR3 has 15 amino acids. The chain recombines TRBV24-1 with TRBJ1-5; D gene uncertain. The specimen was peripheral blood. The TCR comes from a middle-aged man with active or convalescent COVID-19. CDR3 sequence reads: CATSTTRRGNQPQHF. CDR3 in DNA: TGTGCCACCAGCACCACAAGGAGGGGCAATCAGCCCCAGCATTTT.